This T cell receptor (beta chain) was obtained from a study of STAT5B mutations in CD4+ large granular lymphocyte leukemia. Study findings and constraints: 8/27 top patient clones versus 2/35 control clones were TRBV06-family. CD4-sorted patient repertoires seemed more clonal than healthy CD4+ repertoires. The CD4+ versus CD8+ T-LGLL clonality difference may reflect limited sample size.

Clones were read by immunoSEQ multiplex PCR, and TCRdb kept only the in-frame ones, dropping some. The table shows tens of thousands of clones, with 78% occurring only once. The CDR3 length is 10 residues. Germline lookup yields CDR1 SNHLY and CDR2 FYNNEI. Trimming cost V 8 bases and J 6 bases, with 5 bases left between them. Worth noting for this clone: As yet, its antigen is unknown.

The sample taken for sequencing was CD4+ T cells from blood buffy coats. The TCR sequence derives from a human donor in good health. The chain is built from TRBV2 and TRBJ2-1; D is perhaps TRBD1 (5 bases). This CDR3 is CASQGNEQFF. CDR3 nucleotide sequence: TGTGCCAGCCAGGGCAATGAGCAGTTCTTC.